This TCR beta chain stems from a study of T cell changes during pregnancy in multiple sclerosis. The length of the CDR3 is 14 residues. Germline CDR1 reads SGHDT; CDR2 reads YYEEEE. V was trimmed by 0 bases and J by 5 bases, leaving 11 bases between them. TCRdb's table, derived via immunoSEQ multiplex PCR, lists solely in-frame clones and lacks some. The sample lists tens of thousands of clones; 91% were seen once. This TCR was recovered from a female donor with multiple sclerosis, enrolled in a pregnancy study. The sequences come from CD8+ T cells from peripheral blood mononuclear cells, collected in the second trimester of pregnancy. The chain recombines TRBV5-6 with TRBJ1-2; D is undetermined. The CDR3 DNA sequence: TGTGCCAGCAGCTTGGTTACGTTAACTTATGGCTACACCTTC. This codes for CASSLVTLTYGYTF.